Each of the 32 T cell receptor beta chains below was sequenced from the same sample in a study of identical twins. TCRdb ran MiXCR on the 5' RACE reads and lists one entry per CDR3 protein. This table has around 960,000 distinct CDR3 sequences, 12% appearing once. This sample also belongs to another study, concerning yellow fever vaccine responses in identical twins.

The sample was PBMCs. The receptor source for this set is a woman younger than 35 in good health.

In this sample, this clonotype turned up many times. This rearrangement joins TRBV6-5 to TRBJ2-1; 12 bases agree with TRBD2. In germline, CDR1 is MNHEY, CDR2 SVGAGI. V was clipped by 6 bases and J by 7 bases; unmatched bases: 7. CDR3 size: 15 residues. The CDR3 bases are TGTGCCAGCAGACTCGGGACTAGCGGGCCTAATGAGCAGTTCTTC. Translated, it gives CASRLGTSGPNEQFF.

The DNA for the CDR3 is TGCAGTGCCTCGCGTCCAGATACGCAGTATTTT. It yields the protein CSASRPDTQYF. The V gene is TRBV20-1, the J gene TRBJ2-3, with D unresolved. The germline V gene encodes CDR1 DFQATT and CDR2 SNEGSKA (reference sequence). The CDR3 extends over 11 amino acids. Trimming removed 6 bases at V and 4 bases at J, with 8 bases between.

V gene TRBV7-9 combines with J gene TRBJ2-1, with D hard to call. The V end lost 1 base, the J end lost 12 bases, and 10 bases lay between the germline ends. The CDR3 covers 12 residues. The germline CDR1 and CDR2 sequences are SEHNR and FQNEAQ (reference sequence). CDR3 coding DNA: TGTGCCAGCAGCTTAGACCGGGCCGGGCAGTTCTTC. It is translated as CASSLDRAGQFF.

The chain carries TRBV20-1 and TRBJ2-3; 10 bases fit TRBD2. The CDR3 is made up of 15 amino acids. The J segment lost 0 bases and the V segment lost 5 bases, leaving 5 bases of the junction unmatched. Germline CDR1 reads DFQATT; CDR2 reads SNEGSKA (reference sequence). CDR3 in amino acids: CSALTSGDSTDTQYF. The CDR3 bases are TGCAGTGCTCTCACTAGCGGGGACAGCACAGATACGCAGTATTTT.

V is TRBV20-1 and J is TRBJ2-5; D uncertain. The ends were cut back, 5 bases at V and 5 bases at J, with 21 bases in the middle. Per the germline V gene, CDR1 is DFQATT and CDR2 is SNEGSKA (reference sequence). The CDR3 contains 15 residues. The CDR3 nucleotides read TGCAGTGCTCGAGCCTTGCCTGGGTGGGCGGAGACCCAGTACTTC. Encoded protein: CSARALPGWAETQYF.

This chain joins TRBV7-6 and TRBJ2-1; 9 bases align to TRBD2. V lost 4 bases to trimming and J lost 8 bases; unmatched junction nucleotides: 9. Germline CDR1 SGHVS, CDR2 FNYEAQ. The CDR3 has 15 residues. In nucleotides, the CDR3 is TGTGCCAGCAGCTCCCGCCTAGCGGGGAGGGATGAGCAGTTCTTC. Residues: CASSSRLAGRDEQFF.

This sequence joins TRBV5-1 and TRBJ2-1, with 8 positions matching TRBD1. Germline V gene sequence: CDR1 SGHRS, CDR2 YFSETQ. The V segment lost 0 bases and the J segment 1 base; nucleotides outside the gene matches: 9. The CDR3 totals 18 residues. The CDR3 DNA reads as TGCGCCAGCAGCTTGGTGTTGGACAGGGTTTCTTCCTACAATGAGCAGTTCTTC. It codes for CASSLVLDRVSSYNEQFF.

This clonotype turned up a few times. This rearrangement joins TRBV7-3 to TRBJ2-1; TRBD2 matches at 7 bases. The CDR3 contains 17 residues. Germline CDR1 is SGHTA and CDR2 is FQGTGA. V dropped 4 bases and J dropped 0; count of bases not matched to a gene: 9. The CDR3 here is CASSSPGLADSYNEQFF. CDR3 DNA: TGTGCCAGCAGCTCTCCGGGGCTAGCGGACTCCTACAATGAGCAGTTCTTC.

This clonotype was seen a handful of times. The V call is TRBV6-5, the J call TRBJ2-3; no clear D gene. V was clipped by 2 bases and J by 3 bases, with 9 bases between them. The CDR3 spans 14 residues. CDR1 is MNHEY, CDR2 SVGAGI, per germline. In DNA, the CDR3 is TGTGCCAGCAGTTACGGGGTGGAAACAGATACGCAGTATTTT. This gives the protein CASSYGVETDTQYF.

This clonotype was seen ten or more times. The chain carries TRBV7-2 and TRBJ1-3; D gene ambiguous. This CDR3 comprises 16 residues. The V gene lost 5 bases and the J gene lost 0 bases, with 14 bases spanning the gap. Germline-derived CDR1 and CDR2 are SGHTA and FQGNSA. CDR3 bases: TGTGCCAGCAGCCCCAGTAGCACCTACTCTGGAAACACCATATATTTT. This sequence encodes CASSPSSTYSGNTIYF.

V usage is TRBV29-1 and J usage is TRBJ2-1, with unresolved D. Between the trimmed V and J ends, which lost 3 bases and 15 bases, there was a span of 6 bases. The CDR3 sequence is 8 residues long. In germline, CDR1 is SQVTM, CDR2 ANQGSEA. The DNA of the CDR3 is TGCAGCGTTGATGAAGGGTTCTTC. Protein sequence: CSVDEGFF.

The chain uses TRBV24-1 and TRBJ2-1; weak D call: TRBD2 (6 bases). Trimming removed 3 bases at V and 9 bases at J, with 14 bases between. CDR1 and CDR2 from the germline V gene are KGHDR and SFDVKD. There are 14 residues in the CDR3. The CDR3 spells CATSDSGGTREQFF. The CDR3 DNA sequence: TGTGCCACCAGTGATAGCGGCGGGACGCGTGAGCAGTTCTTC.

This clonotype has a count of ten or more. The gene calls are TRBV27 and TRBJ2-3; the match to TRBD2 covers 12 bases. V was pared by 6 bases and J by 4 bases, with 2 bases of the junction left unmatched. CDR3 length equals 14 residues. CDR1 is MNHEY and CDR2 is SMNVEV in the germline V gene (reference sequence). The CDR3 region is CASRLAGGPDTQYF. In DNA form, the CDR3 reads TGTGCCAGCAGACTAGCGGGAGGTCCAGATACGCAGTATTTT.

This rearrangement joins TRBV10-3 to TRBJ1-5; D possibly corresponds to TRBD1 (5 bases). The V gene lost 3 bases and the J gene lost 7 bases, with 7 bases spanning the gap. CDR1 ENHRY and CDR2 SYGVKD come from the germline V gene. The CDR3 sequence is 12 residues long. The CDR3 region has the DNA TGTGCCATCAGTGATCGGGGGCAGCCCCAGCATTTT. As protein: CAISDRGQPQHF.

The chain links TRBV5-1 to TRBJ2-3; D gene ambiguous. CDR3 length equals 14 residues. V lost 3 bases and J lost 6, with 14 bases in between. Germline values: CDR1 SGHRS, CDR2 YFSETQ. The CDR3 DNA is TGCGCCAGCAGCTCCGGCCGCCGCCCGGATACGCAGTATTTT. Amino acids: CASSSGRRPDTQYF.

The chain recombines TRBV12-3 or TRBV12-4 with TRBJ1-1, with 9 bases lining up with TRBD1. CDR3 size: 15 residues. Trimming removed 6 bases from V and 1 base from J; junction bases left unmatched: 6. In DNA form, the CDR3 reads TGTGCCAGCAGGGCCGGGACAGGGAGGAACACTGAAGCTTTCTTT. Translating it yields CASRAGTGRNTEAFF.

This clonotype was counted between two and nine times. The V call is TRBV7-8, the J call TRBJ2-3; D perhaps matches TRBD2 (7 bases). The germline gives CDR1 SGHVS, CDR2 FQNEAQ. This CDR3 comprises 14 residues. With 5 bases removed from V and 5 bases from J, the gap between germline ends came to 14 bases. CDR3 in amino acids: CASSKGLGGDTQYF. CDR3 nucleotides: TGTGCCAGCAGCAAAGGACTAGGGGGAGATACGCAGTATTTT. The variable domain in full, with the rest retrieved from reference TRBV7-8 and TRBJ2-3, is GAGVSQSPRYKVAKRGQDVALRCDPISGHVSLFWYQQALGQGPEFLTYFQNEAQLDKSGLPSDRFFAERPEGSVSTLKIQRTQQEDSAVYLCASSKGLGGDTQYFGPGTRLTVL.

This clonotype has a handful of counts. This sequence joins TRBV29-1 and TRBJ2-1; D is ambiguous. The germline gives CDR1 SQVTM, CDR2 ANQGSEA. Trimming left V 6 bases short and J 7 bases short, with 13 bases between. CDR3 size: 12 residues. The DNA of the CDR3 is TGCAGCGTCACGGACGTGACTAATGAGCAGTTCTTC. Its translation is CSVTDVTNEQFF.

This clonotype has only a few counts. This sequence joins TRBV24-1 and TRBJ1-1; the match to TRBD1 covers 7 bases. This CDR3 is 17 amino acids long. V was pared by 2 bases and J by 0 bases, with 8 bases of the junction left unmatched. Germline lookup yields CDR1 KGHDR and CDR2 SFDVKD. The DNA for the CDR3 is TGTGCCACCAGTGATTACGGACAGGTGGGCATGAACACTGAAGCTTTCTTT. Amino acids: CATSDYGQVGMNTEAFF.

The V gene is TRBV10-2, the J gene TRBJ2-3; D remains ambiguous. Germline loops: CDR1 WSHSY, CDR2 SAAADI. Trimming pared 1 base from V and 11 bases from J, leaving 7 bases between. The CDR3 loop spans 11 amino acids. The CDR3 coding sequence is TGCGCCAGCAGTGAGTTGGCGCTGCAGTATTTT. Its protein is CASSELALQYF.

The genes are TRBV7-6 and TRBJ2-7; the D is unclear. The V and J ends lost 5 bases and 2 bases respectively, with 13 bases between them. Germline-derived CDR1 and CDR2 are SGHVS and FNYEAQ. This CDR3 has 14 residues. The CDR3 nucleotides read TGTGCCAGCAGCGTAAACGGGCGGACCTACGAGCAGTACTTC. Amino acids: CASSVNGRTYEQYF.

This clonotype has a handful of counts. V is TRBV9 and J is TRBJ1-3; no definite D call. The V end was cut by 0 bases, the J end by 0 bases, with 13 bases between. Germline CDR1 reads SGDLS; CDR2 reads YYNGEE. The CDR3 has 17 residues. CDR3 sequence (DNA): TGTGCCAGCAGCGTAGTTGGCGGCCGACACTCTGGAAACACCATATATTTT. Translation gives CASSVVGGRHSGNTIYF.

The chain uses TRBV5-1 and TRBJ1-1; 7 bases align to TRBD1. V was clipped by 4 bases and J by 10 bases; unmatched bases: 7. The CDR3 is 12 residues long. Germline-derived CDR1 and CDR2 are SGHRS and YFSETQ. The CDR3 protein is CASSEDRARAFF. The CDR3 DNA follows: TGCGCCAGCAGCGAAGACAGGGCACGAGCTTTCTTT. Full variable domain (outside the CDR3, taken from reference TRBV5-1 and TRBJ1-1): KAGVTQTPRYLIKTRGQQVTLSCSPISGHRSVSWYQQTPGQGLQFLFEYFSETQRNKGNFPGRFSGRQFSNSRSEMNVSTLELGDSALYLCASSEDRARAFFGQGTRLTVV.

The chain combines TRBV28 with TRBJ2-1, with 8 bases lining up with TRBD2. The junction had 8 bases not matched to a gene; V was cut back by 6 bases and J by 7 bases. CDR3 size: 14 residues. Germline CDR1 reads MDHEN; CDR2 reads SYDVKM. For the CDR3, the DNA is TGTGCCAGCAGCCCAAGCGGGGGTAGTAATGAGCAGTTCTTC. Translation: CASSPSGGSNEQFF.

The V call is TRBV20-1, the J call TRBJ2-3, with D perhaps matching TRBD2 (5 bases). Trimming took off 1 base at V and 6 bases at J, with 17 bases between the two ends. The V gene's germline CDR1 is DFQATT and CDR2 SNEGSKA (reference sequence). This CDR3 has 15 residues. The CDR3 loop is CSARGGSGTGDTQYF. The CDR3 DNA is TGCAGTGCTAGAGGGGGAAGCGGAACGGGCGATACGCAGTATTTT.

There are a few counts of this clonotype. The chain joins TRBV7-8 to TRBJ2-2, with 16 bases fitting TRBD2. Germline V gene sequence: CDR1 SGHVS, CDR2 FQNEAQ. This CDR3 is 18 amino acids long. With V trimmed by 5 bases and J by 8 bases, 11 bases remained unmatched. CDR3 region: CASSTRPGLAGGAGELFF. As DNA, the CDR3 is TGTGCCAGCAGCACAAGACCGGGACTAGCGGGAGGGGCGGGGGAGCTGTTTTTT.

V and J are TRBV10-3 and TRBJ1-5; tentative D call: TRBD1 (5 bases). This CDR3 contains 16 residues. V was clipped by 2 bases and J by 1 base, with 12 bases between them. In germline, CDR1 is ENHRY, CDR2 SYGVKD. In DNA form, the CDR3 reads TGTGCCATCAGTGAGGGTAGGGACGGCAGCAATCAGCCCCAGCATTTT. Translating gives CAISEGRDGSNQPQHF.

This clonotype has ten or more counts. This chain uses TRBV20-1 with TRBJ2-5; D call uncertain. Trimming pared 5 bases from V and 4 bases from J, leaving 11 bases between. This CDR3 spans 12 amino acids. CDR1 and CDR2 from the germline V gene are DFQATT and SNEGSKA (reference sequence). The CDR3 protein is CSAPGGGETQYF. The DNA of the CDR3 is TGCAGTGCTCCCGGTGGCGGAGAGACCCAGTACTTC.

The CDR3 DNA reads as TGCGCCAGCAGCACGACTACCGTGAACACCGGGGAGCTGTTTTTT. Amino acid sequence: CASSTTTVNTGELFF. The chain employs TRBV5-1 and TRBJ2-2, with D possibly TRBD2 on 5 matching bases. Germline V gives CDR1 SGHRS, CDR2 YFSETQ. The CDR3 is made up of 15 amino acids. Trimming removed 4 bases from V and 1 base from J, with 11 bases in between.

This clonotype came up many times. This chain connects TRBV6-1 to TRBJ2-7, with TRBD1 identical over 10 bases. This CDR3 is 14 amino acids long. Germline assignment: CDR1 MNHNS and CDR2 SASEGT. Trimming at V came to 6 bases and at J to 1 base, leaving 3 bases not matched to a gene. CDR3 bases: TGTGCCAGCAGACCGGGACAGGGGTCCTACGAGCAGTACTTC. Translation gives CASRPGQGSYEQYF.

This rearrangement joins TRBV7-9 to TRBJ2-5; 11 bases fit TRBD2. V shed 4 bases and J 4 bases; nucleotides not matched to a gene: 8. CDR1 SEHNR and CDR2 FQNEAQ come from the germline V gene (reference sequence). The CDR3 runs to 16 residues. The CDR3 coding sequence is TGTGCCAGCAGCTCCCCACTAGCGGGAGAGTTAGAGACCCAGTACTTC. Amino acid sequence: CASSSPLAGELETQYF.

This clonotype turned up a few times. The chain links TRBV4-1 to TRBJ1-6; the D is unclear. This CDR3 comprises 18 residues. The ends were cut back, 0 bases at V and 7 bases at J, with 19 bases in the middle. Germline V gene lookup returns CDR1 MGHRA and CDR2 YSYEKL. The CDR3 DNA reads as TGCGCCAGCAGCCAAGAAGGTGGAAAACCACGACCCAATTCACCCCTCCACTTT. Its protein is CASSQEGGKPRPNSPLHF.